Reported below is one T cell receptor beta chain. In its sample, this clone was seen once. Its cognate antigen has yet to be identified. One base away there is no much larger clone; base qualities are not given. The source of the sample is a study of blood T cell repertoires in COVID-19 (dated by TCRdb to about 2020). Study-level background: The collaborator samples originated in the United States, Italy and Spain and spanned the acute and convalescent phases of COVID-19. Deeply sampled blood TCRbeta repertoires from subjects exposed to, actively infected with, or recovered from COVID-19 were included in the dataset. Where HLA class I and class II types were available, the types were taken from metadata supplied by the sample provider, not from assay-based typing. The repertoires were released in a freely available public database intended as a resource for research on the immune response to SARS-CoV-2. Samples were obtained from the ongoing ImmuneRACE study (first 160 participants) and from over 1,000 subjects provided by 6 global collaborators. The material from the prospective study consisted of cDNA or gDNA derived from T cells, B-cell-depleted T cells, or PBMCs. A de-identified subject ID, COVID-19 status, age in years and sex were almost always included in the sample metadata.

In Seattle, one collaborating source enrolled patients while the infection was active and tracked those patients longitudinally over the course of disease. The collaborating institutions used their own protocols to collect whole blood in K2EDTA tubes. Collaborator samples were shipped for TCRbeta analysis as frozen whole blood, isolated PBMCs, or DNA extracted from either sample type. On the study overall, not on this receptor specifically: Clinical and demographic metadata were provided uncurated, with the amount varying by source and participant.

Trimming removed 6 bases from V and 6 bases from J; the gene matches leave 11 bases unexplained. The germline V gene gives CDR1 as KGHSH and CDR2 as LQKENI. From the cysteine through the phenylalanine, the CDR3 covers 17 amino acids. Only the CDR3 portion is preserved as DNA: 51 bases, with reading frame beginning at the first base. TCRbeta CDR3 regions were amplified from genomic DNA by means of the immunoSEQ Assay, a bias-controlled multiplex PCR. The authors processed their data as follows. The number of nucleated cells in each sample was estimated from the amplification of reference gene primers within the assay. To quantify the absolute abundance of each unique TCRbeta CDR3 rearrangement, sequence reads were collapsed and filtered. Productive Simpson clonality was computed per sample as the square root of Simpson's diversity index over productive rearrangements. TCRdb stores this immuneACCESS table with in-frame sequences only. Part of the clones is absent; in the studies checked, under half of the shortfall reflects unresolved V genes, and no reason is known for the rest. The V and J calls and clone size come from that table; D and trimming were worked out from the DNA. Recorded for this sample are about 98,000 clones; around 87% of them occurred a single time. The ten largest account for 5.2% of the sample.

Input material: peripheral blood. The sequence is built from TRBV18 and TRBJ1-6; 10 central nucleotides agree with TRBD1. The TCR sequence derives from a woman aged 50 to 65 with COVID-19, enrolled during active disease. The DNA sequence is given as TGTGCCAGCTCGCTAACGGGCAGGACAGGGGGTAATTCACCCCTCCACTTT. The translation is CASSLTGRTGGNSPLHF.